This TCR beta chain was recorded in a study of CD8 T cells in Susac syndrome. Findings and limits, study-wide: A relatively small number of individuals underwent TCR sequencing and HLA analysis.

The RNA, about 0.45 to 1 ug, was put through reverse transcription using random hexamers. TCR beta CDR3 was amplified by immunoSEQ covering 54 Vbeta and 13 Jbeta. TCRdb re-derived calls from the immunoSEQ multiplex PCR reads in MiXCR, one entry per CDR3 protein. This table has about 200,000 distinct CDR3 sequences, about 95% appearing once. For this clonotype: Its antigen is unidentified.

The clonotype originates from a human donor in good health. What was sequenced was CD4+ T cells from PBMCs.

The CDR3 protein is CASSGFYEQYV. The CDR3 nucleotides are TGTGCCAGCAGTGGATTTTACGAGCAGTACGTC. The chain carries TRBV6-1 and TRBJ2-7; D not resolved. There are 11 residues in the CDR3. Germline assignment: CDR1 MNHNS and CDR2 SASEGT. Trimming pared 4 bases from V and 4 bases from J, leaving 5 bases between.